The rows below give T cell receptor beta chains drawn from one sample of a study of cytomegalovirus exposure and HLA in healthy donors. Using immunoSEQ multiplex PCR, the repertoire was profiled, and TCRdb retains in-frame clones only, with some absent. In the table there are about 190,000 clones, roughly 80% of which are singletons. The specimen sequenced was PBMCs. Receptors originate from a woman aged 25 to 39 in good health and CMV-seropositive. The conserved cysteine and the conserved F or W are not part of the CDR3 here. Fields, in order: clone size, J gene, V gene, CDR3 protein. For some rows the clone size is stated as once, few or many, or as a class when expanded; others skip it.

clone size: NA; J gene: TRBJ2-6; V gene: TRBV28; CDR3 protein: ASATQGGDSGANVLT
clone size: NA; J gene: TRBJ2-7; V gene: TRBV13; CDR3 protein: ASSVGAGVNEQY
clone size: NA; J gene: NA; V gene: TRBV5-1; CDR3 protein: ASSFRQGVYEQY
clone size: NA; J gene: TRBJ2-1; V gene: TRBV5-6; CDR3 protein: ASSTGLNEQF
clone size: NA; J gene: TRBJ2-5; V gene: TRBV5-7; CDR3 protein: ASSWWGVGKTQY
clone size: few; J gene: TRBJ2-6; V gene: TRBV5-1; CDR3 protein: ASSYNSGANVLT
clone size: NA; J gene: TRBJ1-1; V gene: TRBV6-1; CDR3 protein: ASRWGGNTEAF
clone size: NA; J gene: TRBJ2-1; V gene: TRBV27; CDR3 protein: ASSFGGRSRYNEQF
clone size: NA; J gene: TRBJ2-7; V gene: TRBV7-8; CDR3 protein: ASSVRTRQYEQY
clone size: NA; J gene: TRBJ2-3; V gene: TRBV6-1; CDR3 protein: ASSRGLAEADTQY
clone size: NA; J gene: TRBJ2-1; V gene: TRBV7-6; CDR3 protein: ASSLPGLAGDRDEQF
clone size: NA; J gene: TRBJ1-2; V gene: TRBV19; CDR3 protein: ASSTDGVRSYGYT
clone size: NA; J gene: TRBJ1-4; V gene: TRBV7-9; CDR3 protein: ASSPGQGNEKLF
clone size: NA; J gene: TRBJ2-7; V gene: TRBV29-1; CDR3 protein: SVVERGVVSEQY
clone size: NA; J gene: TRBJ1-4; V gene: TRBV5-1; CDR3 protein: ASSLQGDSEKLF